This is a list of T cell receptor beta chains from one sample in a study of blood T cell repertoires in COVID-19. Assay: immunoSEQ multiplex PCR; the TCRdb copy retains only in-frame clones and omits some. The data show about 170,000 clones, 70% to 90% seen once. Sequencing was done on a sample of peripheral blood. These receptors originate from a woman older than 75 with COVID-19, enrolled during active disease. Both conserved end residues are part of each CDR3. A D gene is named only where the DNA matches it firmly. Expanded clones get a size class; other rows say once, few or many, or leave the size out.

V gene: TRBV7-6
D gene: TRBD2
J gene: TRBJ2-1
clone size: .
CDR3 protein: CASSLDISGRNEQFF
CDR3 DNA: TGTGCCAGCAGCTTAGATATTAGCGGGAGAAATGAGCAGTTCTTC

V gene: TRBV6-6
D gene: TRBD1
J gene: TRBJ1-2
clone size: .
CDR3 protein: CASSYSTGGAAYGYTF
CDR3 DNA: TGTGCCAGCAGTTACTCGACAGGGGGCGCGGCCTATGGCTACACCTTC

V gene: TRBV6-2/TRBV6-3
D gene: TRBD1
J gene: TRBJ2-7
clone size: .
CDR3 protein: CASSSGGSYEQYF
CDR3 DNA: TGTGCCAGCAGTTCAGGGGGATCCTACGAGCAGTACTTC

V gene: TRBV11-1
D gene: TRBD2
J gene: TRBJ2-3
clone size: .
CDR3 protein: CASSSLAGAYTDTQYF
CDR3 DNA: TGTGCCAGCAGCTCCTTAGCGGGGGCCTACACAGATACGCAGTATTTT

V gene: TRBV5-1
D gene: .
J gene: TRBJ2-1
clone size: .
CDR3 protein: CASRIGGYEQFF
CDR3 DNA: TGCGCCAGCAGGATTGGAGGCTATGAGCAGTTCTTC

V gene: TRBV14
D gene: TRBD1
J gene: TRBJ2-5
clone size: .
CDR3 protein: CASSHGTAGWGYQETQYF
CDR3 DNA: TGTGCCAGCAGCCACGGGACAGCAGGTTGGGGGTATCAAGAGACCCAGTACTTC

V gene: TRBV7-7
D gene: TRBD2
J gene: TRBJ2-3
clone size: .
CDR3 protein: CASSLSGAGTDTQYF
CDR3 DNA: TGTGCTAGCAGTCTTAGCGGGGCAGGCACAGATACGCAGTATTTT

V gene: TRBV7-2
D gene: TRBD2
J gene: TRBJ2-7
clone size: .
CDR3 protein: CASSLELALSYEQYF
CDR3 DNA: TGTGCCAGCAGCTTAGAACTAGCGCTCTCCTACGAGCAGTACTTC

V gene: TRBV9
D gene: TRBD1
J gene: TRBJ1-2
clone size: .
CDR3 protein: CASSERTGGFGYTF
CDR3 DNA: TGTGCCAGCAGCGAAAGGACAGGGGGCTTTGGCTACACCTTC

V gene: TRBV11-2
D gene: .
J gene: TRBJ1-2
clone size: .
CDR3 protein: CASSLGAVYGYTF
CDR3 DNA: TGTGCCAGCAGCTTAGGGGCCGTCTATGGCTACACCTTC

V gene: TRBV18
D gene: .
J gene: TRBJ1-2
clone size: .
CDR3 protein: CASSPPRTAFPFGYTF
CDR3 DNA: TGTGCCAGCTCACCACCCCGGACAGCCTTTCCTTTTGGCTACACCTTC

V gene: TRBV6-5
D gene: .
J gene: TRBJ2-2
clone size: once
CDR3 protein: CASSYFRNTGELFF
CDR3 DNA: TGTGCCAGCAGTTATTTCCGGAACACCGGGGAGCTGTTTTTT

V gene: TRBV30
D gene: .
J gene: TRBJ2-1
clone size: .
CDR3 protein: CAWSVQGKTSQFF
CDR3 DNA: TGTGCCTGGAGTGTACAGGGAAAGACCTCACAGTTCTTC

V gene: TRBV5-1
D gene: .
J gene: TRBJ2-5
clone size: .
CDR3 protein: CASSGGGYGETQYF
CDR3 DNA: TGCGCCAGCAGCGGAGGGGGCTACGGGGAGACCCAGTACTTC

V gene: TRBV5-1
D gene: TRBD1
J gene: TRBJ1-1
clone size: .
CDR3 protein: CASSLTGGHTEAFF
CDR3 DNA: TGCGCCAGCAGCTTGACAGGGGGCCACACTGAAGCTTTCTTT

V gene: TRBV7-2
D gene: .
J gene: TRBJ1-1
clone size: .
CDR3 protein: CASSRTGTPAAFF
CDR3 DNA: TGTGCCAGCAGCCGTACCGGGACTCCTGCCGCTTTCTTT

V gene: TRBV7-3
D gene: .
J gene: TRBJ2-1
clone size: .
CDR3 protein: CASSTHQGRYNEQFF
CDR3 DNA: TGTGCCAGCAGCACTCATCAGGGGCGCTACAATGAGCAGTTCTTC

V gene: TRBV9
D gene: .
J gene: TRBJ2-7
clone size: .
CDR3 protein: CASSVEQGSSYEQYF
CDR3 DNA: TGTGCCAGCAGCGTAGAGCAGGGGAGCTCCTACGAGCAGTACTTC

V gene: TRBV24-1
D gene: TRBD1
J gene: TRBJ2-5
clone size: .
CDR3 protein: CATSDPGQGGGETQYF
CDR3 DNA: TGTGCCACCAGTGACCCGGGACAGGGAGGAGGAGAGACCCAGTACTTC

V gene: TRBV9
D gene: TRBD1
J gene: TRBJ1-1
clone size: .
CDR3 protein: CASSALQGAATEAFF
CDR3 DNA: TGTGCCAGCAGCGCCCTACAGGGGGCGGCCACTGAAGCTTTCTTT

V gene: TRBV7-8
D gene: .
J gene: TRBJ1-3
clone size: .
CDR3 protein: CASSRPPGQGSGNTIYF
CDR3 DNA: TGTGCCAGCAGCCGTCCACCGGGACAAGGATCTGGAAACACCATATATTTT

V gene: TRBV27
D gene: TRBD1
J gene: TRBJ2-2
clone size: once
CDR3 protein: CASRWGQGAGELFF
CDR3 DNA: TGTGCCAGCCGTTGGGGGCAGGGGGCCGGGGAGCTGTTTTTT

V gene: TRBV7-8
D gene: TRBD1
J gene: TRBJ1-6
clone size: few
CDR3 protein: CASSPRQGQALPSLISYNSPLHF
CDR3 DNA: TGTGCCAGCAGCCCGAGACAGGGCCAAGCGCTTCCATCTCTTATCTCCTATAATTCACCCCTCCACTTT

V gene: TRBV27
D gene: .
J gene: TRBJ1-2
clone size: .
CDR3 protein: CASSQTGYGYTF
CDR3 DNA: TGTGCCAGTAGTCAGACTGGCTATGGCTACACCTTC

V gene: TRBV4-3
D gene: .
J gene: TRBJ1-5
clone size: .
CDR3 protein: CASSQMNGQPQHF
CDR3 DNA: TGCGCCAGCAGCCAAATGAACGGTCAGCCCCAGCATTTT

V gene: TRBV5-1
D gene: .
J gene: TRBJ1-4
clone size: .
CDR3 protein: CASSAGGSDEKLFF
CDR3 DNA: TGCGCCTCTAGTGCCGGCGGGAGTGATGAAAAACTGTTTTTT

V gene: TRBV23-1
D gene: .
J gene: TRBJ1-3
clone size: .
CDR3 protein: CASSQQDYSGNTIYF
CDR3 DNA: TGCGCCAGCAGTCAACAGGACTACTCTGGAAACACCATATATTTT

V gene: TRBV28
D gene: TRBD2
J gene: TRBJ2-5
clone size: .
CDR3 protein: CASSPLAGNQETQYF
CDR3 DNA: TGTGCCAGCAGTCCTCTAGCGGGTAACCAAGAGACCCAGTACTTC

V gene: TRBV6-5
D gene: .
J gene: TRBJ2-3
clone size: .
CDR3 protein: CASSLVGGGTDTQYF
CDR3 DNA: TGTGCCAGCAGCCTGGTGGGGGGAGGTACAGATACGCAGTATTTT

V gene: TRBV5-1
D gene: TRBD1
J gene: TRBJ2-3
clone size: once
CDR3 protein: CASSRGTGADTQYF
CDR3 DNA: TGCGCCAGCAGCAGGGGGACAGGGGCAGATACGCAGTATTTT

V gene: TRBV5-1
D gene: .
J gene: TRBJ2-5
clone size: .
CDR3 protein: CASSFSGGRGETQYF
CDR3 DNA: TGCGCCAGCAGCTTTAGCGGAGGGAGAGGGGAGACCCAGTACTTC

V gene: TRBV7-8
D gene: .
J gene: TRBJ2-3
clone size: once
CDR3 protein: CASSLDPGVDTQYF
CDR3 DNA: TGTGCCAGCAGCTTAGACCCGGGGGTCGATACGCAGTATTTT

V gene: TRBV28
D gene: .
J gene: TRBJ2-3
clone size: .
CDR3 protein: CASSTPRGRRRADTQYF
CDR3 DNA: TGTGCCAGCAGTACCCCGAGGGGCAGGAGGAGGGCAGATACGCAGTATTTT

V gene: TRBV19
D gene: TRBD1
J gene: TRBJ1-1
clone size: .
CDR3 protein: CASSRGTVALQAFF
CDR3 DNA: TGTGCCAGTAGTAGGGGGACAGTTGCACTTCAAGCTTTCTTT

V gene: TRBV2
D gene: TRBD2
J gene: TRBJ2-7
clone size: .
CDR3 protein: CASKKAGGRYEQYF
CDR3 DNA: TGTGCCAGCAAAAAAGCGGGGGGTCGCTACGAGCAGTACTTC

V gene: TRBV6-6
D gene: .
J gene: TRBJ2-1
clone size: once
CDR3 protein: CASILLNEQFF
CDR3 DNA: TGTGCCAGCATCCTTCTCAATGAGCAGTTCTTC

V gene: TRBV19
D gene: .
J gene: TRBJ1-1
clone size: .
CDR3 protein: CASSITGTQEAFF
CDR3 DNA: TGTGCCAGTAGTATAACCGGGACACAAGAAGCTTTCTTT

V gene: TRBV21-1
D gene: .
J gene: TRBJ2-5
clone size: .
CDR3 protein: CASSRPAGETQYF
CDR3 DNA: TGTGCCAGCAGCCGCCCGGCGGGGGAGACCCAGTACTTC

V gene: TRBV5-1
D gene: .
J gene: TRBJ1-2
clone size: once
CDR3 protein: CASSYGRALGYTF
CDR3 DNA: TGCGCCAGCAGCTATGGGCGGGCTCTTGGCTACACCTTC

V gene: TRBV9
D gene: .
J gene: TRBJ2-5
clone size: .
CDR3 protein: CASSVVPGAGGETQYF
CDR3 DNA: TGTGCCAGCAGCGTAGTTCCAGGGGCTGGTGGGGAGACCCAGTACTTC

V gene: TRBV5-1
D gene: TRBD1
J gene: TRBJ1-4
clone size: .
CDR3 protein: CASSLSRDRGPNEKLFF
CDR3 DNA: TGCGCCAGCAGCTTGTCCCGGGACAGGGGGCCTAATGAAAAACTGTTTTTT